What follows describes a single T cell receptor (beta chain). Its antigen remains unknown. This sample stems from a study of CD8 T cells in Susac syndrome. Study-wide results and limits: Clonal expansion involving Susac CD8+ cells peaked in TEMRA cells and active patients.

An amount of RNA that ranged from about 0.45 to 1 ug was reverse transcribed with random hexamers. TCRdb redid the calling of the immunoSEQ multiplex PCR reads with MiXCR, one entry per CDR3 protein. Altogether 100,000 or so distinct CDR3 sequences are present, 95% being singletons, with the ten largest covering 0.3%. This TCR came from a human donor with Susac syndrome. The specimen was CD8+ T cells from PBMCs.

CDR3 loop: CSATNRGTSGSDEQFF. The CDR3 nucleotides read TGCAGTGCTACCAACCGCGGGACTAGCGGGAGTGATGAGCAGTTCTTC. This chain connects TRBV20-1 to TRBJ2-1; 14 bases match TRBD2. The germline V gene encodes CDR1 DFQATT and CDR2 SNEGSKA (reference sequence). The CDR3 length is 16 residues. With 4 bases clipped from V and 8 bases from J, the junction kept 10 bases outside the gene matches.